The TCR beta chain under discussion was sequenced for a study of shared clonotypes between healthy human individuals. Template for every sorted-subset replicate PCR totaled around 210 ng DNA, roughly 30,000 T cell genomes. The table came from immunoSEQ multiplex PCR; TCRdb's copy has only in-frame clones and leaves some out. The sample lists about 1,500,000 clones; 96% were seen once. This CDR3 is 15 amino acids long. The junction had 6 bases not matched to a gene; V was cut back by 7 bases and J by 4 bases. The V gene's germline CDR1 is ENHRY and CDR2 SYGVKD. Sequences were obtained from naive CD4+ T cells sorted from blood. Subset given: CD45RA+ positively selected. The chain is built from TRBV10-3 and TRBJ2-1; TRBD2 matches at 11 bases. The sequence derives from a man younger than 45 in good health. CDR3 sequence (DNA): TGTGCCATCACCCAGGGACTAGCGGAGTACAATGAGCAGTTCTTC. Translation gives CAITQGLAEYNEQFF.